This T cell receptor (beta chain) appears in the sequencing data of a study of T-cell reconstitution after alpha-beta-depleted transplantation in children. General study points: Some patients' high day-60 TCRbeta diversity was attributed to recipient cells surviving conditioning.

Germline CDR1 and CDR2: SQVTM and ANQGSEA. This CDR3 has 16 amino acids. The trim removed 0 bases at V and 3 bases at J, leaving 9 bases unmatched. This clonotype was seen more than once but under ten times. What it binds is unknown. Preparation of the TCRbeta library used unique molecular identifiers. TCRdb processed the PCR reads anew with MiXCR; each CDR3 protein has one entry. The sample lists a few hundred thousand distinct CDR3 sequences, 25% to 30% occurring once. The sample consisted of PBMCs, taken before TCRalphabeta/CD19-depleted stem cell transplant. The receptor comes from a boy younger than two with Wiskott-Aldrich syndrome, due to receive a stem cell transplant. The genes are TRBV29-1 and TRBJ1-1; 8 positions match TRBD1. CDR3: CSVEDTGQGSDTEAFF. DNA of the CDR3: TGCAGCGTTGAAGATACAGGACAGGGTTCCGACACTGAAGCTTTCTTT. The complete variable domain, with remaining parts taken from reference TRBV29-1 and TRBJ1-1, reads SAVISQKPSRDICQRGTSLTIQCQVDSQVTMMFWYRQQPGQSLTLIATANQGSEATYESGFVIDKFPISRPNLTFSTLTVSNMSPEDSSIYLCSVEDTGQGSDTEAFFGQGTRLTVV.